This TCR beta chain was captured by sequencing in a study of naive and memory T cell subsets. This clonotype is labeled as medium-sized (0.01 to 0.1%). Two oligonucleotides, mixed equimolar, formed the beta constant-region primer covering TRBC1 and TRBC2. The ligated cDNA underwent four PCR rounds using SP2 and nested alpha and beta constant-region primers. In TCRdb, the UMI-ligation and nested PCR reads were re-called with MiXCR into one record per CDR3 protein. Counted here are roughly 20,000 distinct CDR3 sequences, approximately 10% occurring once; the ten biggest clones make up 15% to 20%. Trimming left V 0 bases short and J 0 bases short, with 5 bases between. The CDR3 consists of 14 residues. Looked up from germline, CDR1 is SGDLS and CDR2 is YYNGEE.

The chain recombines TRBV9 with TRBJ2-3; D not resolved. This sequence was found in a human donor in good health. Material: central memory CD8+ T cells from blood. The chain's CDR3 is CASSVAGSTDTQYF. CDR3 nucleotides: TGTGCCAGCAGCGTAGCGGGCAGCACAGATACGCAGTATTTT.